This T cell receptor beta chain was sequenced in a study of T-cell memory formation after mild COVID-19. Points from the study as a whole: Clones that contracted clustered mainly in CM and EM if CD4+ and in EMRA if CD8+.

This clonotype was picked up many times. Its target is unknown. Each CDR3 protein is one row after TCRdb ran MiXCR on the 5' RACE reads. The sample yields 30,000 to 35,000 distinct CDR3 sequences, 7% to 8% seen once. V trimming: 3 bases; J trimming: 10 bases; junction bases outside the gene matches: 7. CDR1 and CDR2 (germline): SGHTA, FQGNSA. The CDR3 totals 14 residues. Sequenced material: PBMCs or a T cell subset sorted from them (not recorded which). The clonotype was recovered from a man younger than 35 who had mild COVID-19 (a few samples of this study predate the infection). Cell type and time point are not known. V is TRBV7-2 and J is TRBJ2-1, with TRBD1 matching over 9 bases. The CDR3 loop reads CASSLTDRGLEQFF. CDR3 DNA sequence: TGTGCCAGCAGCTTGACGGACAGGGGTTTGGAGCAGTTCTTC.